Presented here are 18 T cell receptor beta chains from one specimen sequenced in a study of T cells in localized non-small cell lung cancer. Profiled with immunoSEQ multiplex PCR; TCRdb holds only in-frame clones, not every one. The table includes approximately 2,200 clones, approximately 30% detected once. Here the sequenced sample was normal lung tissue next to the tumor, taken before any cancer treatment. All receptors come from a man aged 40 to 70 with stage I lung adenocarcinoma.

This clone counts as medium-sized (0.01 to 0.1%). The chain joins TRBV9 to TRBJ2-4, with D possibly being TRBD1 or TRBD2 (6 bases each). The CDR3 totals 14 residues. V shed 3 bases and J shed 6 bases, with 13 bases lying between them. Germline V gene sequence: CDR1 SGDLS, CDR2 YYNGEE. In DNA form, the CDR3 reads TGTGCCAGCAGCGCAGGAGGAGGGGGAAACATTCAGTACTTC. As protein: CASSAGGGGNIQYF.

V usage is TRBV5-1 and J usage is TRBJ2-3; TRBD1 matches 8 bases. CDR1 and CDR2 from the germline V gene are SGHRS and YFSETQ. The junction had 6 bases not matched to a gene; V was cut back by 3 bases and J by 0 bases. This CDR3 has 16 amino acids. The CDR3: CASSSGTGSSTDTQYF. Here the CDR3 DNA reads TGCGCCAGCAGCTCCGGGACAGGATCTAGCACAGATACGCAGTATTTT. Based on the CDR3 plus reference TRBV5-1 and TRBJ2-3, the full variable domain is KAGVTQTPRYLIKTRGQQVTLSCSPISGHRSVSWYQQTPGQGLQFLFEYFSETQRNKGNFPGRFSGRQFSNSRSEMNVSTLELGDSALYLCASSSGTGSSTDTQYFGPGTRLTVL.

This clone was seen only a few times. The chain couples TRBV10-2 to TRBJ1-5, with D unresolved. V gave up 3 bases and J gave up 1 base, with 10 bases separating them. There are 15 residues in the CDR3. The germline gives CDR1 WSHSY, CDR2 SAAADI. The CDR3 sequence: CASSDRVRSNQPQHF. CDR3 nucleotides: TGCGCCAGCAGTGATCGGGTGAGAAGCAATCAGCCCCAGCATTTT.

Comment on this clone: X shows a residue whose base was not read or is ambiguous. The V call is TRBV9, the J call TRBJ1-2; 8 nucleotides line up with TRBD1. This CDR3 spans 12 amino acids. CDR1 and CDR2 (germline): SGDLS, YYNGEE. V shed 6 bases and J 9 bases; nucleotides not matched to a gene: 7. The chain's CDR3 is CASTGQXSRYTF. The CDR3 bases are TGTGCCAGCACGGGACAGGRAAGTCGCTACACCTTC.

This clone is categorized as medium-sized. V is TRBV9 and J is TRBJ2-7, with 7 positions matching TRBD1. Germline V gives CDR1 SGDLS, CDR2 YYNGEE. This CDR3 is 13 amino acids long. J was trimmed by 3 bases and V by 3 bases; bases with no gene match: 3. The CDR3 reads CASSGWDSYEQYF. The CDR3 DNA is TGTGCCAGCAGCGGGTGGGACAGCTACGAGCAGTACTTC.

The chain employs TRBV6-8 and TRBJ2-1; TRBD1 agrees at 7 bases. Germline V CDR1 and CDR2: MNHGY, SAAAGT. V lost 5 bases, J lost 5 bases, and 9 bases stayed unmatched. This CDR3 is built from 15 residues. For the CDR3, the DNA is TGTGCCAGCAGTCGACAGGGAGCAGTGCACAATGAGCAGTTCTTC. Its translation: CASSRQGAVHNEQFF.

V is TRBV25-1 and J is TRBJ2-3, with 12 nucleotides matching TRBD2. With V trimmed by 3 bases and J by 4 bases, 5 bases remained unmatched. The CDR3 consists of 16 residues. CDR1 MGHDK and CDR2 SYGVNS come from the germline V gene. This CDR3 reads CASSDLAGGLADTQYF. In DNA, the CDR3 is TGTGCCAGCAGTGATCTAGCGGGGGGGTTAGCAGATACGCAGTATTTT. The variable domain in full, with the rest retrieved from reference TRBV25-1 and TRBJ2-3, is EADIYQTPRYLVIGTGKKITLECSQTMGHDKMYWYQQDPGMELHLIHYSYGVNSTEKGDLSSESTVSRIRTEHFPLTLESARPSHTSQYLCASSDLAGGLADTQYFGPGTRLTVL.

V gene TRBV11-3 combines with J gene TRBJ2-3; 12 bases match TRBD2. The germline gives CDR1 SGHNT, CDR2 YENEEA. Trimming at V came to 5 bases and at J to 3 bases, leaving 6 bases not matched to a gene. The CDR3 is 16 residues long. The CDR3 spells CASSARLAGVTDTQYF. The DNA of the CDR3 is TGTGCCAGCAGCGCAAGACTAGCGGGGGTAACAGATACGCAGTATTTT.

This clone is deemed medium-sized. The chain recombines TRBV11-3 with TRBJ1-1; TRBD1 matches at 9 bases. The germline gives CDR1 SGHNT, CDR2 YENEEA. Unmatched junction bases numbered 1, after V lost 4 bases and J lost 1 base. The CDR3 sequence is 14 residues long. CDR3 loop: CASSSGQGNTEAFF. In DNA form, the CDR3 reads TGTGCCAGCAGCTCGGGACAGGGGAACACTGAAGCTTTCTTT.

This clone came up a few times. The V and J genes are TRBV28 and TRBJ2-5; 10 bases map to TRBD1. Germline CDR1 is MDHEN and CDR2 is SYDVKM. V lost 8 bases and J lost 5; bases outside the gene matches: 11. CDR3 length equals 15 residues. The CDR3 DNA reads TGTGCCAGCCGCTTGACAGGGGGCGGCGGGGAGACCCAGTACTTC. Its translation: CASRLTGGGGETQYF. Using reference TRBV28 and TRBJ2-5 for the parts outside the CDR3, the full variable domain is DVKVTQSSRYLVKRTGEKVFLECVQDMDHENMFWYRQDPGLGLRLIYFSYDVKMKEKGDIPEGYSVSREKKERFSLILESASTNQTSMYLCASRLTGGGGETQYFGPGTRLLVL.

V is TRBV12-2 and J is TRBJ2-1; TRBD2, the table's D call, was not compared with the DNA. TRBV12-2 is a pseudogene locus. The CDR3 contains 14 residues. CDR3 protein: CLRGLAGGRYEQFF. CDR3 DNA: TGTCTTCGAGGACTAGCGGGGGGCAGGTATGAGCAGTTCTTC.

The sample holds a few counts of this clone. The CDR3 DNA reads TGTGCCAGCTCATCGGACAGGGGTGGCTATGGCTACACCTTC. Amino acids: CASSSDRGGYGYTF. V is TRBV18 and J is TRBJ1-2, with 9 bases that match TRBD1. In germline, CDR1 is KGHSH, CDR2 LQKENI. The CDR3 extends over 14 amino acids. Trimming took 5 bases from V and 4 from J; bases not matched to a gene: 5. Based on the CDR3 plus reference TRBV18 and TRBJ1-2, the full variable domain is NAGVMQNPRHLVRRRGQEARLRCSPMKGHSHVYWYRQLPEEGLKFMVYLQKENIIDESGMPKERFSAEFPKEGPSILRIQQVVRGDSAAYFCASSSDRGGYGYTFGSGTRLTVV.

The J gene is TRBJ1-3, the V gene TRBV18; a weak D match, TRBD1 (5 bases). CDR1 and CDR2 from the germline V gene are KGHSH and LQKENI. The germline V and J ends were trimmed by 0 bases and 4 bases, with 13 bases remaining between them. The CDR3 covers 16 residues. The CDR3 sequence: CASSPPVFDSGNTIYF. CDR3 DNA: TGTGCCAGCTCACCACCGGTATTTGACAGCGGAAACACCATATATTTT.

This chain links TRBV29-1 with TRBJ2-3, with D possibly being TRBD1 (6 bases). The germline CDR1 and CDR2 sequences are SQVTM and ANQGSEA. This CDR3 comprises 14 residues. Trimming removed 7 bases at V and 0 bases at J, with 14 bases between. The CDR3 DNA follows: TGCAGCGCCGTTGGGGGCTCTAGCACAGATACGCAGTATTTT. Amino acid sequence: CSAVGGSSTDTQYF.

By share, this clone counts as medium-sized. This chain uses TRBV6-8 with TRBJ2-5, with TRBD2 matching over 15 bases. V lost 5 bases and J lost 2; bases outside the gene matches: 0. Germline V gene data show CDR1 as MNHGY and CDR2 as SAAAGT. CDR3 length: 15 residues. CDR3 in amino acids: CASSGLAGGQETQYF. The CDR3 nucleotides are TGTGCCAGCAGTGGACTAGCGGGGGGGCAAGAGACCCAGTACTTC.

The V call is TRBV9, the J call TRBJ1-3; D ambiguous. The V and J ends lost 0 bases and 3 bases respectively, with 4 bases between them. CDR1 is SGDLS, CDR2 YYNGEE, per germline. The CDR3 loop spans 13 amino acids. CDR3 amino acids: CASSVGGGNTIYF. The CDR3 nucleotides are TGTGCCAGCAGCGTAGGAGGTGGAAACACCATATATTTT.

The chain joins TRBV10-2 to TRBJ1-1, with D hard to call. Germline V CDR1 and CDR2: WSHSY, SAAADI. The CDR3 runs 14 residues. V shed 4 bases and J shed 2 bases, with 11 bases lying between them. Here the CDR3 DNA reads TGCGCCAGCAGTGCAGGCAGCCAAAACACTGAAGCTTTCTTT. Translation: CASSAGSQNTEAFF.

Sample share makes this clone medium-sized. The chain combines TRBV6-1 with TRBJ2-6; D perhaps matches TRBD1 (5 bases). The CDR3 is 16 amino acids. V was trimmed by 1 base and J by 0 bases, leaving 7 bases between them. Germline V lookup: CDR1 MNHNS, CDR2 SASEGT. The CDR3 spells CASSEGGGSGANVLTF. CDR3 sequence (DNA): TGTGCCAGCAGTGAAGGGGGCGGCTCTGGGGCCAACGTCCTGACTTTC.